This passage covers 20 T cell receptor beta chains from one sample sequenced in a study of blood T cell repertoires in COVID-19. Libraries were prepared by immunoSEQ multiplex PCR; TCRdb keeps only in-frame clonotypes and omits some of them. The table has roughly 300,000 clones, nearly 90% seen once. The material sequenced was PBMCs or T cells enriched from blood (not recorded which). The receptor set was obtained from a woman in her thirties who had recovered from COVID-19.

This clone has only one observation. V gene TRBV2 combines with J gene TRBJ2-3; the match to TRBD1 covers 7 bases. The CDR3 contains 14 residues. Germline V gene lookup returns CDR1 SNHLY and CDR2 FYNNEI. V lost 6 bases to trimming and J lost 5 bases; unmatched junction nucleotides: 8. Here the CDR3 DNA reads TGTGCCAGCAGCCCGGGACAGACTATAGATACGCAGTATTTT. This codes for CASSPGQTIDTQYF.

V is TRBV6-1 and J is TRBJ1-6; 8 nucleotides line up with TRBD1. Trimming cost V 4 bases and J 7 bases; bases outside gene matches: 6. Looked up from germline, CDR1 is MNHNS and CDR2 is SASEGT. The CDR3 consists of 15 residues. Written as DNA, the CDR3 is TGTGCCAGCAGTGGCAGGACAGGGAGCAATTCACCCCTCCACTTT. It specifies CASSGRTGSNSPLHF.

Only one count was recorded for this clone. The chain combines TRBV27 with TRBJ2-1; weak D call: TRBD2 (6 bases). There are 16 residues in the CDR3. Trimming removed 0 bases at V and 6 bases at J, with 15 bases between. CDR1 MNHEY and CDR2 SMNVEV come from the germline V gene (reference sequence). In DNA, the CDR3 is TGTGCCAGCAGTTTATCGATGGGGGGACTCCTCAATGAGCAGTTCTTC. Translation: CASSLSMGGLLNEQFF.

This clone was recorded only once. The gene calls are TRBV5-5 and TRBJ1-1; possible D gene TRBD1, 6 bases. Trimming took off 0 bases at V and 0 bases at J, with 12 bases between the two ends. From germline, CDR1 is SGHKS and CDR2 YYEKEE (reference sequence). The CDR3 totals 16 residues. The CDR3 bases are TGTGCCAGCAGCTTGGGAGGGGGATATTTGAACACTGAAGCTTTCTTT. Its translation: CASSLGGGYLNTEAFF.

The chain has TRBV9 and TRBJ1-2; unclear D gene. Trimming stripped 6 bases from V and 4 bases from J, with 16 bases between. This CDR3 comprises 14 residues. Germline V gives CDR1 SGDLS, CDR2 YYNGEE. In nucleotides, the CDR3 is TGTGCCAGCAACGAGGGAGAGGAGGGCTATGGCTACACCTTC. Its translation: CASNEGEEGYGYTF.

The DNA for the CDR3 is TGTGCCAGTAGGGTTAACATGGACAGCTATAGCAATCAGCCCCAGCATTTT. It codes for CASRVNMDSYSNQPQHF. This rearrangement joins TRBV19 to TRBJ1-5, with D possibly matching TRBD1 (6 bases). The germline V gene has CDR1 LNHDA and CDR2 SQIVND (reference sequence). V lost 6 bases and J lost 0, with 18 bases in between. This CDR3 spans 17 amino acids.

The chain combines TRBV5-1 with TRBJ2-5; no reliable D call. This CDR3 spans 13 amino acids. CDR1 is SGHRS and CDR2 is YFSETQ in the germline V gene. Trimming took off 2 bases at V and 0 bases at J, with 5 bases between the two ends. CDR3 bases: TGCGCCAGCAGCTTCCCAGACCAAGAGACCCAGTACTTC. This encodes CASSFPDQETQYF.

V is TRBV4-1 and J is TRBJ2-1; TRBD2 matches at 9 bases. The germline CDR1 and CDR2 sequences are MGHRA and YSYEKL. Losses at the gene ends were 0 bases for V and 4 bases for J; bases not matched to a gene: 4. The CDR3 sequence is 16 residues long. DNA of the CDR3: TGCGCCAGCAGCCAAGATTTCCTAGCGGGGTACAATGAGCAGTTCTTC. Amino acid sequence: CASSQDFLAGYNEQFF.

The chain is built from TRBV7-3 and TRBJ2-3; 7 positions agree with TRBD2. The V and J ends lost 2 bases and 3 bases, in that order; junction bases with no gene match: 5. This CDR3 region has 15 residues. The germline gives CDR1 SGHTA, CDR2 FQGTGA. CDR3 bases: TGTGCCAGCAGCTTACCGGGGGGAGCTACAGATACGCAGTATTTT. Translating it yields CASSLPGGATDTQYF. The full variable domain, rest sourced from reference TRBV7-3 and TRBJ2-3, is GAGVSQTPSNKVTEKGKYVELRCDPISGHTALYWYRQSLGQGPEFLIYFQGTGAADDSGLPNDRFFAVRPEGSVSTLKIQRTERGDSAVYLCASSLPGGATDTQYFGPGTRLTVL.

V is TRBV2 and J is TRBJ2-4; maybe TRBD2 (6 bases). The V end lost 1 base, the J end lost 3 bases, and 13 bases lay between the germline ends. CDR1 and CDR2 (germline): SNHLY, FYNNEI. The CDR3 spans 16 residues. CDR3: CASSEDFGGHKNIQYF. Written as DNA, the CDR3 is TGTGCCAGCAGTGAAGATTTCGGGGGTCACAAAAACATTCAGTACTTC.

The chain employs TRBV5-1 and TRBJ2-7; 7 bases are a match to TRBD1. With V trimmed by 0 bases and J by 2 bases, 5 bases remained unmatched. In germline, CDR1 is SGHRS, CDR2 YFSETQ. The length of the CDR3 is 15 residues. CDR3 coding DNA: TGCGCCAGCAGCTTGGCCGGGACAGAAACCTACGAGCAGTACTTC. This codes for CASSLAGTETYEQYF.

Details on this clone: Other DNA sequences of this sample code for an identical CDR3. This sequence joins TRBV7-9 and TRBJ1-1, with 7 bases lining up with TRBD1. Germline V gene data show CDR1 as SEHNR and CDR2 as FQNEAQ (reference sequence). V lost 6 bases and J lost 4; bases outside the gene matches: 2. The CDR3 runs to 12 residues. The CDR3 DNA is TGTGCCAGCAGTCCAGGGGGCACTGAAGCTTTCTTT. This translates into CASSPGGTEAFF.

Of note for this clone: Other DNA sequences in the same sample also yield this CDR3. This chain links TRBV7-9 with TRBJ2-7, with 13 bases identical to TRBD2. The CDR3 has 15 amino acids. Germline assignment: CDR1 SEHNR and CDR2 FQNEAQ (reference sequence). J gave up 4 bases and V 0 bases, and 0 bases lay outside the gene matches. The CDR3 reads CASSLATSGGYEQYF. CDR3 DNA: TGTGCCAGCAGCTTAGCGACTAGCGGGGGGTACGAGCAGTACTTC.

The table lists this clone with a few counts. The chain uses TRBV19 and TRBJ1-2; TRBD1 matches at 9 bases. The CDR3 runs 11 residues. Germline V gene data show CDR1 as LNHDA and CDR2 as SQIVND (reference sequence). J gave up 5 bases and V 9 bases, and 1 base lay outside the gene matches. The DNA for the CDR3 is TGTGCCAGCGGACAGGGGTATGGCTACACCTTC. Its protein is CASGQGYGYTF.

J is TRBJ1-1 and V is TRBV3-1 (or the pseudogene TRBV3-2), with D perhaps TRBD1 (6 bases). The CDR3 contains 15 residues. CDR1 and CDR2 (germline): LGHDT, YNNKEL (reference sequence). V was shortened by 2 bases and J by 1 base, with 11 bases between the two germline ends. CDR3 loop: CASSQPETGNTEAFF. The CDR3 DNA follows: TGTGCCAGCAGCCAACCCGAGACAGGGAACACTGAAGCTTTCTTT.

The V call is TRBV7-3, the J call TRBJ2-3; 8 bases align to TRBD2. Germline assignment: CDR1 SGHTA and CDR2 FQGTGA. The CDR3 runs to 15 residues. V shed 1 base and J 5 bases; nucleotides not matched to a gene: 5. CDR3 coding DNA: TGTGCCAGCAGCTTAAACGGGGGGGCCGGAGATACGCAGTATTTT. It translates to CASSLNGGAGDTQYF.

The chain joins TRBV27 to TRBJ2-7; D perhaps matches TRBD1 (5 bases). Trimming cost V 0 bases and J 6 bases, with 18 bases left between them. The CDR3 consists of 16 residues. Germline V gene data show CDR1 as MNHEY and CDR2 as SMNVEV (reference sequence). The CDR3 region is CASSLSSVFSGREQYF. The CDR3 region has the DNA TGTGCCAGCAGTTTATCGTCAGTATTTTCAGGGCGCGAGCAGTACTTC.

J is TRBJ2-7 and V is TRBV5-1, with D perhaps matching TRBD1 (5 bases). CDR3 length equals 15 residues. The germline gives CDR1 SGHRS, CDR2 YFSETQ. V gave up 0 bases and J gave up 0 bases, with 10 bases separating them. CDR3 nucleotide sequence: TGCGCCAGCAGCTTGGCCCCGCAGGGCTCCTACGAGCAGTACTTC. Protein product: CASSLAPQGSYEQYF. The full variable domain, rest sourced from reference TRBV5-1 and TRBJ2-7, is KAGVTQTPRYLIKTRGQQVTLSCSPISGHRSVSWYQQTPGQGLQFLFEYFSETQRNKGNFPGRFSGRQFSNSRSEMNVSTLELGDSALYLCASSLAPQGSYEQYFGPGTRLTVT.

This clone is a singleton in its sample. V and J are TRBV6-4 and TRBJ1-1, with TRBD1 matching 9 bases. The CDR3 is 14 amino acids. The V gene end was trimmed by 6 bases and the J gene end by 4 bases; junction bases not matched to a gene: 6. Germline assignment: CDR1 MRHNA and CDR2 SNTAGT. CDR3: CASRGDRAGTEAFF. The CDR3 DNA is TGTGCCAGCAGAGGGGACAGGGCGGGCACTGAAGCTTTCTTT.

This clone has only one observation. V and J are TRBV19 and TRBJ2-2; no clear D. CDR3 length: 14 residues. From germline, CDR1 is LNHDA and CDR2 SQIVND (reference sequence). Trimming took 1 base from V and 3 from J, leaving 6 bases between them. The CDR3 coding sequence is TGTGCCAGTAGTATAGCTTCTCACACCGGGGAGCTGTTTTTT. It codes for CASSIASHTGELFF.